The source of this TCR beta chain is a study of CD8+ T cells in alopecia areata. Turning to the study itself: Severity scores in treated patients reflected the percentage of scalp affected. Whole-study findings and limits: Tofacitinib significantly decreased scalp clonality and expanded CD8+ clones among top 100.

Treatment noted: oral pan-JAK inhibitor, 5-10 mg twice daily. Concerning this clone itself: What it binds is unknown.

The sequencing template was cDNA reverse transcribed from extracted RNA. Using immunoSEQ multiplex PCR, the repertoire was profiled, and TCRdb retains in-frame clones only, with some absent. The sample carries more than 90,000 clones, roughly 58% recorded once. The source was CD8+ T cells sorted from blood, collected at week 4, from a patient treated with tofacitinib. The sequence was collected from a human donor with alopecia areata.

Here the CDR3 DNA reads TGTGCCAGCAGCTCATCGCCCAGGACGGCCTTGGGTTACCTCCACTTT. Translated, it gives CASSSSPRTALGYLHF. The rearrangement uses TRBV5-6 and TRBJ1-6; no clear D gene. This CDR3 contains 16 residues. V lost 3 bases and J 15 bases, leaving 25 bases between the germline ends. The germline V gene encodes CDR1 SGHDT and CDR2 YYEEEE.